The clone carrying this T cell receptor (beta chain) appeared many times. Its antigen is unknown. The sample comes from a study of T cells in Graves' hyperthyroidism and ophthalmopathy. Whole-study results and caveats: The blood repertoire included most of the expanded thyroid clonotypes above 0.001.

Exclusion of a patient resulted from uncontrolled infection, other autoimmune disease, pregnancy or lactation. Thyroid ultrasound, orbital computed tomography, clinical symptoms, and serum thyroxine and TRAb underpinned diagnoses. Germline V CDR1 and CDR2: MNHNS, SASEGT. Trimming took off 5 bases at V and 7 bases at J, with 14 bases between the two ends. CDR3 length: 13 residues. Researchers took RNA transcripts and amplified the TCR beta CDR3 regions from them. A set of HTBI primers served as the primers for a first-round RT-PCR of the TCR CDR3. TCRdb reprocessed the multiplex PCR reads with MiXCR, giving one entry per CDR3 protein. This sample has roughly 380,000 distinct CDR3 sequences; approximately 15% occur once, and the top ten carry approximately 9.9%.

The V call is TRBV6-1, the J call TRBJ1-1; possible D gene TRBD1, 6 bases. The sequencing input was blood. The source of this sequence is a woman in her sixties or seventies with Graves' hyperthyroidism. Written as DNA, the CDR3 is TGTGCCAGCAGTAGGGGACACCCCATTGAAGCTTTCTTT. Translating it yields CASSRGHPIEAFF.